The source of this TCR beta chain is a study of OX40 agonist ivuxolimab in advanced cancers. Sequenced by immunoSEQ multiplex PCR; TCRdb stores in-frame clones only, minus some. This table holds some 83,000 clones, around 86% found once. As for this clone: The antigen remains undetermined.

Points from the study as a whole: Among the nonresponders, some also had low normalized T-cell clonal expansion.

The CDR3 has 16 amino acids. Trimming stripped 3 bases from V and 1 base from J, with 10 bases between. Germline V gene data show CDR1 as SEHNR and CDR2 as FQNEAQ (reference sequence). The starting material was CD4+ or CD8+ T cells sorted from blood, obtained in a trial of the OX40 agonist ivuxolimab. The sequence came from an adult with an advanced solid tumor such as melanoma, head and neck, liver or kidney cancer. This sequence joins TRBV7-9 and TRBJ2-6; unclear D gene. This CDR3 reads CASSFTVVSGANVLTF. CDR3 coding DNA: TGTGCCAGCAGCTTTACGGTGGTGTCTGGGGCCAACGTCCTGACTTTC.